This TCR beta chain is from a study of PD-1 blockade in classical Hodgkin lymphoma. Time point specified: cycle 4 day 1 (C4D1), after 6 weeks of nivolumab. Brentuximab vedotin exposure varied among the patients, all of whom had relapsed after autologous stem cell transplantation. The authors purified CD4+ T cells from thawed PBMCs by magnetic negative selection. The study, taken as a whole, reports: It was among complete responders that baseline diversity resembled that of newly diagnosed patients. CD4+ but not CD8+ TCR diversity rose significantly by C4D1. Baseline TCR diversity was reportedly lower in newly diagnosed patients than in healthy donors. It was reported as lower still in relapsed/refractory patients.

Using immunoSEQ multiplex PCR, the repertoire was profiled, and TCRdb retains in-frame clones only, with some absent. The sample holds 30,000 to 35,000 clones; approximately 79% are singletons and the top ten take approximately 0.88%. About this clone: As yet, its antigen is unknown.

The CDR3 loop spans 15 amino acids. Germline V gene sequence: CDR1 LGHNA, CDR2 YSLEER. J gave up 9 bases and V 1 base, and 11 bases lay outside the gene matches. Sequencing used CD4+ T cells from blood, obtained before the fourth cycle of nivolumab. The sequence derives from a human donor with classical Hodgkin lymphoma. This chain uses TRBV4-3 with TRBJ1-2, with 7 bases identical to TRBD1. In DNA, the CDR3 is TGCGCCAGCAGCCAAGCTGGGACAGAGGTGGAAAGCTACACCTTC. It codes for CASSQAGTEVESYTF.